This T cell receptor (beta chain) is from a study of beta chain features in type 1 diabetes. On the study more broadly: Comparable age, gender and cell yields were observed in patients relative to healthy donors.

Isolated RNA was reverse transcribed in full, so expressed TCRB transcripts were sequenced. Average reads for naive, central memory and regulatory T cell samples were several million. Produced via immunoSEQ multiplex PCR; TCRdb's table is partial and in-frame only. The data contain 120,000 or so clones, 16% of them singletons. The study, taken as a whole, reports: Significant though moderate, a shortening of TCRB CDR3s appeared in all four CD4+ subsets of Type 1 diabetes patients. The naive, central memory and Treg TCRB repertoires of patients appeared to be more similar to one another than those of healthy donors.

About this clone: As yet, its antigen is unknown.

The single heparinised draw taken from each donor contained roughly 100 mL of blood on average. This TCR derives from a man aged 25 to 45 with type 1 diabetes. Sequencing input: central memory CD4+ T cells from blood.

The DNA for the CDR3 is TGTGCCAGCAGCAAGGGGGACTCCGATACGCAGTATTTT. Protein product: CASSKGDSDTQYF. The chain joins TRBV6-1 to TRBJ2-3, with D perhaps TRBD1 or TRBD2 (6 bases each). CDR1 is MNHNS, CDR2 SASEGT, per germline. The CDR3 is made up of 13 amino acids. Trimming took off 6 bases at V and 6 bases at J, with 13 bases between the two ends.